This T cell receptor (beta chain) was sequenced during a study of monozygotic twins with inflammatory bowel disease. Study-wide findings and caveats: Clonotype sharing was lower in IBD patients than healthy twins, most markedly with disease activity.

Germline V CDR1 and CDR2: SGHRS, YFSETQ. The CDR3 covers 15 residues. Reprocessing the 5' RACE reads, TCRdb reports a single entry for every CDR3 protein and omits DNA. This sample contains roughly 300,000 distinct CDR3 sequences. As regards this clonotype: What it binds is unknown.

Sequenced: blood. The clonotype originates from a human donor with ulcerative colitis or Crohn's disease, or a healthy co-twin of an affected twin (not recorded which). The rearrangement joins TRBV5-1 to TRBJ1-3; with no DNA, the TCRdb D assignment of TRBD1 cannot be verified. CDR3 loop: CASSPGPSSGNTIYF.